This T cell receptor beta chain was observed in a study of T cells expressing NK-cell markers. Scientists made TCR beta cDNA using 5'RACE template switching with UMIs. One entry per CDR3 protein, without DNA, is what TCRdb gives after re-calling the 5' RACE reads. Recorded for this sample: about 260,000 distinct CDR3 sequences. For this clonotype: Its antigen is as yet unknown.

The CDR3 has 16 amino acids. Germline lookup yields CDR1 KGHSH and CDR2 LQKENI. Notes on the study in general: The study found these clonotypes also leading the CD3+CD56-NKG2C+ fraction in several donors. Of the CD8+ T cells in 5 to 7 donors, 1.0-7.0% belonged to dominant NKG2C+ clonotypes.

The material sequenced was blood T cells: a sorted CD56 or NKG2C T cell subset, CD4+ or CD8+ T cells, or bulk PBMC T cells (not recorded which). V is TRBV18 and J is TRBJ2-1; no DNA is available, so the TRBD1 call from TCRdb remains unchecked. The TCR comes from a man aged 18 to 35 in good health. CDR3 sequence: CASSPLGTGDYNEQFF.